The rows below give T cell receptor beta chains drawn from one sample of a study of CD4 T cell repertoires in COVID-19. Clones were read by immunoSEQ multiplex PCR, and TCRdb kept only the in-frame ones, dropping some. Of about 24,000 clones in the sample, nearly 95% were seen once. Here the sequenced sample was circulating follicular helper CD4+ T cells (cTfh) from blood, taken before the COVID-19 pandemic. All receptors derive from a human donor who had COVID-19. Both conserved end residues are part of each CDR3. Each record gives: clone size, D gene, CDR3 length, J gene, V gene, CDR3 protein, CDR3 DNA. A D gene is named only where the DNA matches it firmly. The listing skips clone size in some rows; elsewhere it reads once, few, many or a size class.

abundance: once; d_gene: .; len: 16; j_gene: TRBJ2-6; v_gene: TRBV5-1; CDR3aa: CASSYDSTSGANVLTF; CDR3nt: TGCGCCAGCAGCTATGACAGCACCTCTGGGGCCAACGTCCTGACTTTC
abundance: .; d_gene: TRBD2; len: 16; j_gene: TRBJ2-1; v_gene: TRBV11-2; CDR3aa: CASSLRPSGTVNEQFF; CDR3nt: TGTGCCAGCAGCTTACGGCCTAGCGGGACCGTCAATGAGCAGTTCTTC
abundance: .; d_gene: .; len: 14; j_gene: TRBJ1-2; v_gene: TRBV5-1; CDR3aa: CASSLSGGLEGYTF; CDR3nt: TGCGCCAGCAGCTTGAGCGGGGGGCTCGAGGGCTACACCTTC
abundance: .; d_gene: TRBD1; len: 15; j_gene: TRBJ2-1; v_gene: TRBV15; CDR3aa: CATSRVYGQGNEQFF; CDR3nt: TGTGCCACCAGCAGAGTCTACGGACAGGGAAATGAGCAGTTCTTC
abundance: .; d_gene: .; len: 15; j_gene: TRBJ1-5; v_gene: TRBV5-5; CDR3aa: CASSPTGWGNQPQHF; CDR3nt: TGTGCCAGCAGCCCTACAGGGTGGGGCAATCAGCCCCAGCATTTT
abundance: .; d_gene: TRBD1; len: 15; j_gene: TRBJ2-5; v_gene: TRBV6-1; CDR3aa: CASSDNTGGQETQYF; CDR3nt: TGTGCCAGCAGCGATAATACAGGGGGCCAAGAGACCCAGTACTTC
abundance: .; d_gene: .; len: 13; j_gene: TRBJ2-1; v_gene: TRBV27; CDR3aa: CASSLSRVNEQFF; CDR3nt: TGTGCCAGCAGTTTAAGCAGGGTCAATGAGCAGTTCTTC
abundance: .; d_gene: TRBD1; len: 15; j_gene: TRBJ2-3; v_gene: TRBV19; CDR3aa: CASSIRDRGADTQYF; CDR3nt: TGTGCCAGTAGTATCCGGGACAGGGGCGCAGATACGCAGTATTTT
abundance: .; d_gene: .; len: 18; j_gene: TRBJ1-5; v_gene: TRBV18; CDR3aa: CASSPNRGGAASNQPQHF; CDR3nt: TGTGCCAGCTCACCGAATAGGGGTGGGGCGGCCAGCAATCAGCCCCAGCATTTT
abundance: .; d_gene: TRBD2; len: 15; j_gene: TRBJ2-5; v_gene: TRBV27; CDR3aa: CASSLVAGGWETQYF; CDR3nt: TGTGCCAGCAGTTTAGTTGCGGGGGGCTGGGAGACCCAGTACTTC
abundance: .; d_gene: .; len: 13; j_gene: TRBJ2-5; v_gene: TRBV7-9; CDR3aa: CASSLGQKETQYF; CDR3nt: TGTGCCAGCAGCCTAGGACAGAAAGAGACCCAGTACTTC
abundance: .; d_gene: .; len: 15; j_gene: TRBJ2-7; v_gene: TRBV11-1; CDR3aa: CASSLAAGAWVEQYF; CDR3nt: TGTGCCAGCAGCCTAGCCGCGGGGGCGTGGGTCGAGCAGTACTTC
abundance: .; d_gene: TRBD2; len: 15; j_gene: TRBJ2-3; v_gene: TRBV10-1; CDR3aa: CASSLLAGGTDTQYF; CDR3nt: TGCGCCAGCAGTCTACTAGCGGGGGGAACAGATACGCAGTATTTT
abundance: once; d_gene: .; len: 14; j_gene: TRBJ2-3; v_gene: TRBV4-1; CDR3aa: CASSQGAQRDTQYF; CDR3nt: TGCGCCAGCAGCCAAGGGGCCCAGCGGGATACGCAGTATTTT
abundance: .; d_gene: .; len: 14; j_gene: TRBJ2-7; v_gene: TRBV13; CDR3aa: CASSLGGRSYEQYF; CDR3nt: TGTGCCAGCAGCTTAGGCGGGAGATCCTACGAGCAGTACTTC